The sequence of this T cell receptor (beta chain) was determined in a study of cytomegalovirus exposure and HLA in healthy donors. As for the study in general: A later analysis reported the same platform for the roughly 120 validation repertoires and the roughly 700 first-cohort repertoires.

Turning to this clone: Its cognate antigen is unknown.

The table came from immunoSEQ multiplex PCR; TCRdb's copy has only in-frame clones and leaves some out. The table has around 350,000 clones, 86% seen once. The CDR3 sequence is 14 residues long. Deletions cut 4 bases from V and 2 bases from J, with 11 bases between. The V gene's germline CDR1 is SGHRS and CDR2 YFSETQ. Findings and limits, study-wide: In the roughly 120 validation repertoires, about 94% of cluster scores exceeded 0, per a later analysis. It was reportedly the case that the classifier diagnosed cytomegalovirus status with high specificity and sensitivity.

The sequence was obtained from a woman between 18 and 29 years old in good health and CMV-seronegative. The material sequenced was PBMCs. The chain couples TRBV5-1 to TRBJ2-3; D is unclear. The CDR3: CASSEEHPTDTQYF. CDR3 bases: TGCGCCAGCAGCGAGGAACATCCCACAGATACGCAGTATTTT.